A selection of T cell receptor beta chains follows, all from one sample in a study of cytomegalovirus exposure and HLA in healthy donors. Clones were read by immunoSEQ multiplex PCR, and TCRdb kept only the in-frame ones, dropping some. The sample contains some 130,000 clones, about 90% of which appear only once. The sequenced sample was PBMCs. These receptors were collected from a man aged 30 to 39 in good health and CMV-seronegative. CDR3s include the opening cysteine and the closing phenylalanine or tryptophan. A D gene is named only where the DNA matches it firmly. Clone size is shown for a subset of rows, as once, few, many or a class of expanded clone.

CDR3 protein: CASSLAREIGYGYTF
CDR3 DNA: TGTGCCAGCAGCTTAGCCCGGGAAATTGGTTATGGCTACACCTTC
D gene: -
V gene: TRBV7-9
J gene: TRBJ1-2
clone size: -

CDR3 protein: CASSWTGTSGVTGELFF
CDR3 DNA: TGCGCCAGCAGCTGGACCGGGACTAGCGGAGTCACCGGGGAGCTGTTTTTT
D gene: TRBD2
V gene: TRBV5-1
J gene: TRBJ2-2
clone size: -

CDR3 protein: CASSLTSGNEQFF
CDR3 DNA: TGTGCCAGCAGTTTAACTAGCGGTAATGAGCAGTTCTTC
D gene: TRBD2
V gene: TRBV28
J gene: TRBJ2-1
clone size: -

CDR3 protein: CASRRRGGKAGNTIYF
CDR3 DNA: TGCGCCAGCAGACGTCGAGGAGGGAAGGCAGGAAACACCATATATTTT
D gene: -
V gene: TRBV23-1
J gene: TRBJ1-3
clone size: -

CDR3 protein: CASSQEVVGAEAFF
CDR3 DNA: TGCGCCAGCAGCCAAGAAGTAGTGGGCGCTGAAGCTTTCTTT
D gene: -
V gene: TRBV4-1
J gene: TRBJ1-1
clone size: few

CDR3 protein: CASSFYPGDYEQYF
CDR3 DNA: TGTGCCAGCAGCTTTTACCCGGGGGACTACGAGCAGTACTTC
D gene: -
V gene: TRBV11-2
J gene: TRBJ2-7
clone size: -

CDR3 protein: CASRRTAEYEQYF
CDR3 DNA: TGTGCCAGCAGAAGGACAGCCGAGTACGAGCAGTACTTC
D gene: -
V gene: TRBV2
J gene: TRBJ2-7
clone size: few

CDR3 protein: CAWSAGGSRLRNTEAFF
CDR3 DNA: TGTGCCTGGAGTGCCGGCGGGTCTAGGCTTAGGAACACTGAAGCTTTCTTT
D gene: -
V gene: TRBV30
J gene: TRBJ1-1
clone size: -

CDR3 protein: CASSAGTAGNTIYF
CDR3 DNA: TGTGCCAGTAGTGCGGGGACAGCAGGAAACACCATATATTTT
D gene: TRBD1
V gene: TRBV19
J gene: TRBJ1-3
clone size: -

CDR3 protein: CASSTTGDPNYGYTF
CDR3 DNA: TGTGCCAGCTCAACTACCGGGGATCCTAACTATGGCTACACCTTC
D gene: -
V gene: TRBV18
J gene: TRBJ1-2
clone size: -

CDR3 protein: CASSLATQETQYF
CDR3 DNA: TGTGCCAGCAGCTTAGCGACACAAGAGACCCAGTACTTC
D gene: -
V gene: TRBV13
J gene: TRBJ2-5
clone size: -

CDR3 protein: CASSLVLSYGYTF
CDR3 DNA: TGTGCCAGCAGCTTAGTACTTTCCTATGGCTACACCTTC
D gene: -
V gene: TRBV7-9
J gene: TRBJ1-2
clone size: few

CDR3 protein: CASSQAGTQQYF
CDR3 DNA: TGCGCCAGCAGCCAAGCAGGGACTCAGCAGTACTTC
D gene: -
V gene: TRBV4-1
J gene: TRBJ2-7
clone size: -

CDR3 protein: CASSLVGLTNYGYTF
CDR3 DNA: TGTGCCAGCAGCTTAGTTGGCCTGACTAACTATGGCTACACCTTC
D gene: -
V gene: TRBV7-9
J gene: TRBJ1-2
clone size: -